Detailed here is one T cell receptor (beta chain). No antigen is known for it. Nothing much larger sits one base from this clone, and base qualities are not available. Trimming at the junction amounts to 6 bases on V and 2 bases on J, and the germline ends lie 17 bases apart. The germline V gene encodes CDR1 MGHDK and CDR2 SYGVNS. There are 16 amino acids in the CDR3, from cysteine to phenylalanine inclusive. CDR3 DNA only is kept here, 48 bases in frame from base 1. Patients with a history of autoimmune disease or receiving systemic immunosuppression were excluded from the trial. Peripheral blood for TCR sequencing was drawn from every dose cohort at baseline, at cycle 4 day 1 and at cycle 7 day 1. Samples came from an open-label, multicenter, first-in-human phase I dose-escalation trial of ivuxolimab. The trial enrolled adults with locally advanced or metastatic head and neck squamous cell, hepatocellular, melanoma or renal cell carcinoma. Before TCR sequencing, CD4+ T cells and CD8+ T cells were sorted from peripheral blood as separate populations.

Genomic DNA was isolated from the sorted cells so that the TCRbeta CDR3 region could be sequenced. TCRbeta CDR3 regions were sequenced using the immunoSEQ Assay. Sourced from immuneACCESS, this table was stored by TCRdb with only in-frame sequences that have V and J called. A share of the clones is absent; for the studies checked, an unresolved V gene accounts for under half, and the remainder has no known explanation. This sample comprises some 69,000 clones, approximately 91% of them detected only once. The biggest ten clones account for approximately 0.3% of the sample. This entry is derived from a study of OX40 agonist ivuxolimab in advanced cancers. Background for the entire study: Ivuxolimab, which targeted the costimulatory receptor OX40 (CD134), was an agonistic, fully human IgG2 monoclonal antibody. Among the roughly 50 dose-escalation patients, about 19 had hepatocellular carcinoma, 15 or so melanoma, 9 renal cell carcinoma and 9 head and neck cancer. Partial responses occurred in three dose-escalation patients: two with cutaneous melanoma and one with hepatocellular carcinoma. Intravenous ivuxolimab was administered to patients every 2 weeks at six dose levels: 0.01, 0.1, 0.3, 1.5, 3 and 10 mg/kg. Peripheral TCRbeta sequencing aimed to test whether ivuxolimab altered TCR sequence diversity and caused clonal T-cell expansion. Patients were allowed to have had prior anti-PD-1, anti-PD-L1 or anti-CTLA-4 therapy, and about 40% of the dose-escalation patients had been treated with checkpoint inhibitors. The paper reports the monotherapy dose-escalation portion (N of about 50 patients) of the phase I ivuxolimab trial. The dose-escalation cohort was 80% to 90% male with a mean age of approximately 60 years, ranging from roughly 20 to 80.

Here is what the overall study found, with its caveats: Antigen specificity was not determined for the clonally expanded peripheral T cells. Partial responders in the 0.1-3.0 mg/kg groups had among the lowest normalized peripheral clonal expansion, especially among CD8+ T cells. Low levels of normalized T-cell clonal expansion were also shown by some nonresponding patients. At doses from 0.1 to 3.0 mg/kg, clonal expansion was seen in both CD4+ and CD8+ blood T cells between baseline and week 6. After ivuxolimab, more expanded clones were found on average in CD8+ T cells than in CD4+ T cells.

The sequence derives from an adult with an advanced solid tumor such as melanoma, head and neck, liver or kidney cancer. The sample was CD4+ or CD8+ T cells sorted from blood, taken in a trial of the OX40 agonist ivuxolimab. Recombination connected TRBV25-1 to TRBJ1-3; TRBD1 could be the D gene, as 5 bases match. The DNA reads as follows: TGTGCCAGCAGCGAGTTCGGGGGGTTTACTGGAAACACCATATATTTT. Its coded protein is CASSEFGGFTGNTIYF.